This TCR beta chain was retrieved from a study of shared clonotypes between healthy human individuals. TCRdb's table, derived via immunoSEQ multiplex PCR, lists solely in-frame clones and lacks some. The profile shows 650,000 to 800,000 clones, 55% to 75% of them singletons. In regard to this clone: Antigen: not known.

Study-wide points: Collection of samples was limited to blood; tissue repertoires likely differ.

Splitting of CD4+ cells produced CD45RA+ naive and CD45RA-negative memory subsets. Trimming shortened V by 2 bases and J by 1 base, and 12 bases separated the two germline ends. The V gene's germline CDR1 is GTSNPN and CDR2 SVGIG (reference sequence). This CDR3 contains 15 residues. The chain joins TRBV30 to TRBJ1-5; D is undetermined. The clonotype comes from a woman aged 30 to 39 in good health. The sample was memory CD4+ T cells sorted from blood. Regarding subset: CD45RA-negative fraction. CDR3 DNA: TGTGCCTGGAGTAAAGGGTCGTCGAGCAATCAGCCCCAGCATTTT. It is translated as CAWSKGSSSNQPQHF.